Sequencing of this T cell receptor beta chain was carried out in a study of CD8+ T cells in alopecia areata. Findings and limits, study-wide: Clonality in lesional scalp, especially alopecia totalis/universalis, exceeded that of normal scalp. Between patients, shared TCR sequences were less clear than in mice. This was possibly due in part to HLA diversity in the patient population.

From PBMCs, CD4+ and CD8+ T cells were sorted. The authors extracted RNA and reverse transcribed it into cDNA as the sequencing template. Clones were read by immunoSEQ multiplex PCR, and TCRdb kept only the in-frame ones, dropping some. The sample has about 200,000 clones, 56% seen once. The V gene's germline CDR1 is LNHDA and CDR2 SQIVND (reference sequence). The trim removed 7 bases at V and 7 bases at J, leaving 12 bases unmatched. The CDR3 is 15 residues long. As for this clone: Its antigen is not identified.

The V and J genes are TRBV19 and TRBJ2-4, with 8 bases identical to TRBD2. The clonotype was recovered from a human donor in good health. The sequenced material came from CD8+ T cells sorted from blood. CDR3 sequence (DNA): TGTGCCAGTACGGTTTTTGTGCGGGGGGCCAACATTCAGTACTTC. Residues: CASTVFVRGANIQYF.